A selection of T cell receptor beta chains follows, all from one sample in a study of T-cell memory formation after mild COVID-19. TCRdb recomputed calls from the 5' RACE reads with MiXCR, one row per CDR3 protein. The data contain about 560,000 distinct CDR3 sequences, about 20% of them seen just once; the ten biggest clones take up about 8.2%. Sequencing input: PBMCs or a T cell subset sorted from them (not recorded which). These receptor sequences come from an adult woman who had mild COVID-19 (a few samples of this study predate the infection). Cell type and time point are not known. Both conserved end residues are part of each CDR3. The order of the fields is J gene, clone size, V gene, D gene, CDR3 protein, CDR3 DNA. A D gene is named only where the DNA matches it firmly. Clone size is given for some rows only: seen once, a few or many times, or a class if the clone is expanded.

TRBJ2-2	NA	TRBV18	NA	CASSPPSRPGELFF	TGTGCCAGCTCACCACCGTCCCGGCCCGGGGAGCTGTTTTTT
TRBJ1-6	NA	TRBV5-1	TRBD1	CASSSSGTGGLGSPLHF	TGCGCCAGCAGCTCCTCCGGGACAGGGGGCTTGGGTTCACCCCTCCACTTT
TRBJ1-1	many	TRBV10-3	TRBD1	CASTGQMNTEAFF	TGTGCCAGCACGGGACAGATGAACACTGAAGCTTTCTTT
TRBJ1-5	few	TRBV6-6	NA	CASSYSDGVMKPQHF	TGTGCCAGCAGTTACTCCGACGGGGTAATGAAGCCCCAGCATTTT
TRBJ2-5	few	TRBV7-9	NA	CASSSTGLQETQYF	TGTGCCAGCAGCTCCACGGGTCTCCAAGAGACCCAGTACTTC
TRBJ1-1	NA	TRBV29-1	TRBD1	CSVEGRQGVTEAFF	TGCAGCGTTGAGGGTCGACAGGGGGTCACTGAAGCTTTCTTT
TRBJ2-6	NA	TRBV6-5	NA	CASSTALAGANVLTF	TGTGCCAGCAGTACAGCCTTAGCTGGGGCCAACGTCCTGACTTTC
TRBJ1-2	few	TRBV12-3/TRBV12-4	NA	CASSPDARGYTF	TGTGCCAGCAGCCCCGACGCTCGTGGCTACACCTTC
TRBJ2-3	NA	TRBV27	NA	CASSLKLRDTQYF	TGTGCCAGCAGTTTGAAGCTCCGGGATACGCAGTATTTT
TRBJ2-7	NA	TRBV3-1	NA	CASSQDRGDDEQYF	TGTGCCAGCAGCCAAGATCGAGGGGATGACGAGCAGTACTTC
TRBJ2-3	once	TRBV7-2	TRBD2	CASSLAATSVGPDTQYF	TGTGCCAGCAGCTTAGCTGCGACTAGCGTCGGACCAGATACGCAGTATTTT
TRBJ1-2	NA	TRBV7-2	TRBD1	CASSRGTGIGYTF	TGTGCCAGCAGCCGAGGGACAGGGATCGGCTACACCTTC
TRBJ2-3	few	TRBV20-1	TRBD2	CSAATSGALYTQYF	TGCAGTGCTGCGACTAGCGGGGCGCTCTATACGCAGTATTTT
TRBJ2-1	many	TRBV5-1	NA	CASSTGSSTGNEQFF	TGCGCCAGCAGCACGGGATCATCGACCGGCAATGAGCAGTTCTTC
TRBJ2-1	NA	TRBV7-8	NA	CASSPATESYNEQFF	TGTGCCAGCAGCCCGGCGACAGAATCCTACAATGAGCAGTTCTTC
TRBJ1-2	few	TRBV5-1	NA	CASSLDSGGYTF	TGCGCCAGCAGCTTGGATTCCGGGGGCTACACCTTC
TRBJ1-1	NA	TRBV20-1	TRBD1	CSAAGQLNTEAFF	TGCAGTGCTGCGGGACAGTTGAACACTGAAGCTTTCTTT
TRBJ1-2	NA	TRBV5-1	TRBD1	CASSLAGQGDGYTF	TGCGCCAGCAGCTTGGCCGGACAGGGCGATGGCTACACCTTC
TRBJ1-1	few	TRBV24-1	TRBD1	CATSDYVRGLVTEAFF	TGTGCCACCAGTGATTACGTCAGGGGGCTGGTCACTGAAGCTTTCTTT
TRBJ2-3	NA	TRBV5-6	NA	CASSLVRREFGREDTQYF	TGTGCCAGCAGCTTGGTAAGGCGTGAGTTCGGTCGAGAAGATACGCAGTATTTT
TRBJ2-1	many	TRBV29-1	TRBD2	CSGTGGSRSYNEQFF	TGCAGTGGGACGGGAGGGTCTAGATCCTACAATGAGCAGTTCTTC
TRBJ2-1	once	TRBV2	TRBD2	CASSDLLAGGYNEQFF	TGTGCCAGCAGTGACCTACTAGCGGGGGGCTACAATGAGCAGTTCTTC
TRBJ1-2	few	TRBV14	NA	CASSQDQPFGGGYTF	TGTGCCAGCAGCCAAGATCAACCGTTTGGCGGTGGCTACACCTTC
TRBJ2-2	few	TRBV20-1	NA	CSAMKTGFTNTGELFF	TGCAGTGCCATGAAAACAGGATTCACGAACACCGGGGAGCTGTTTTTT
TRBJ1-2	few	TRBV7-2	NA	CASSLVVRENYGYTF	TGTGCCAGCAGCTTAGTAGTCAGGGAGAACTATGGCTACACCTTC
TRBJ2-4	few	TRBV29-1	NA	CSVANPLAKNIQYF	TGCAGCGTCGCGAATCCTCTAGCCAAAAACATTCAGTACTTC
TRBJ1-2	few	TRBV13	NA	CASSLGSRFYGYTF	TGTGCCAGCAGCCTCGGGTCACGCTTCTATGGCTACACCTTC
TRBJ2-7	many	TRBV7-2	TRBD2	CASSSRTSGSSYEQYF	TGTGCCAGCAGCTCCCGGACTAGCGGGAGCTCCTACGAGCAGTACTTC
TRBJ2-7	NA	TRBV10-3	NA	CAISDPGLGDSYEQYF	TGTGCCATCAGTGATCCCGGATTAGGAGACTCCTACGAGCAGTACTTC
TRBJ2-5	NA	TRBV7-6	TRBD2	CASNLAGTSGSETQYF	TGTGCCAGCAACCTAGCCGGGACTAGCGGTTCCGAGACCCAGTACTTC
TRBJ2-1	NA	TRBV7-3	TRBD1	CASSLLQGVYNEQFF	TGTGCCAGCAGCTTACTGCAGGGGGTTTACAATGAGCAGTTCTTC
TRBJ2-1	few	TRBV7-8	NA	CASSLTSGLYEQFF	TGTGCCAGCAGCTTAACTTCGGGACTCTATGAGCAGTTCTTC
TRBJ1-2	NA	TRBV20-1	NA	CSARVLGTLNNYGYTF	TGCAGTGCTAGAGTTTTGGGGACTCTTAATAACTATGGCTACACCTTC
TRBJ1-5	few	TRBV29-1	NA	CSVVVSGDGQPQHF	TGCAGCGTTGTAGTCTCCGGGGATGGTCAGCCCCAGCATTTT
TRBJ1-2	NA	TRBV12-3/TRBV12-4	NA	CASSARRGGPYGYTF	TGTGCCAGCAGCGCCCGAAGGGGGGGCCCCTATGGCTACACCTTC
TRBJ2-7	NA	TRBV7-6	NA	CASSSLQGGYEQYF	TGTGCCAGCAGCTCGTTACAGGGAGGCTACGAGCAGTACTTC
TRBJ2-3	NA	TRBV6-1	NA	CASSLGVNWNVQGTTDTQYF	TGTGCCAGCAGCTTGGGGGTTAACTGGAACGTTCAGGGTACCACAGATACGCAGTATTTT
TRBJ2-3	NA	TRBV20-1	TRBD2	CSALAGGTYTQYF	TGCAGTGCATTAGCGGGGGGCACATATACGCAGTATTTT
TRBJ2-7	NA	TRBV27	NA	CASGRDITYEQYF	TGTGCCAGCGGAAGGGACATCACCTACGAGCAGTACTTC
TRBJ1-1	NA	TRBV5-1	NA	CASSLGTLDTEAFF	TGCGCCAGCAGCTTGGGTACACTAGACACTGAAGCTTTCTTT
TRBJ2-2	few	TRBV12-3/TRBV12-4	NA	CASSTTIFTGELFF	TGTGCCAGCAGTACCACTATATTCACCGGGGAGCTGTTTTTT
TRBJ2-3	NA	TRBV7-9	NA	CASSLRSGRVDTQYF	TGTGCCAGCAGCTTAAGGTCAGGGAGAGTGGATACGCAGTATTTT
TRBJ2-7	few	TRBV5-6	TRBD2	CASRIRGTSSSYEQYF	TGTGCCAGCAGGATACGAGGGACTAGTAGCTCCTACGAGCAGTACTTC
TRBJ1-2	NA	TRBV20-1	NA	CSAPSDRPYTF	TGCAGTGCACCCTCCGACAGACCCTACACCTTC